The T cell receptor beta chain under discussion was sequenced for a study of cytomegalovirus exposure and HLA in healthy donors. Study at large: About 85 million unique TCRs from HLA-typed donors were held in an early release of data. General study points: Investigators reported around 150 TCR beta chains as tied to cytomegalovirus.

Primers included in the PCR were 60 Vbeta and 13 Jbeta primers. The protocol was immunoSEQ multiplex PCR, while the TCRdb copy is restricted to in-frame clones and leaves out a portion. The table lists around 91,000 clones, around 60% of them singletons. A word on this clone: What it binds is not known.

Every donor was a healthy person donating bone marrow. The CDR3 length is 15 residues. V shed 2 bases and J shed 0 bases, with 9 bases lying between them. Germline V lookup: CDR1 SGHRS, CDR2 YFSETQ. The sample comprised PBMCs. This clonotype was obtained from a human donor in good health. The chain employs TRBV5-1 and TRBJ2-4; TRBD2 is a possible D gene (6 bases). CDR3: CASSFGGKAKNIQYF. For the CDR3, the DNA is TGCGCCAGCAGCTTCGGGGGAAAAGCCAAAAACATTCAGTACTTC.